The 23 T cell receptor beta chains reported below all come from one sample, sequenced in a study of cytomegalovirus exposure and HLA in healthy donors. In the PCR, 60 Vbeta and 13 Jbeta primers were used. The data were produced by immunoSEQ multiplex PCR, yet TCRdb's version contains in-frame clones alone and is incomplete. The profile shows under 150,000 clones, about 75% of them singletons. Source material: PBMCs. The origin of the receptors is a woman aged 25-40 years in good health and CMV-seronegative.

The chain joins TRBV2 to TRBJ2-3, with TRBD1 as a possible D gene (5 bases). The germline V gene encodes CDR1 SNHLY and CDR2 FYNNEI. This CDR3 region has 15 residues. V was shortened by 4 bases and J by 2 bases, with 13 bases between the two germline ends. The CDR3 region is CASSGGAHNTDTQYF. CDR3 sequence (DNA): TGTGCCAGCAGTGGGGGCGCCCATAACACAGATACGCAGTATTTT.

The rearrangement links TRBV4-1 to TRBJ1-5; D is ambiguous. Germline CDR1 reads MGHRA; CDR2 reads YSYEKL. This CDR3 is built from 17 residues. V dropped 0 bases and J dropped 6 bases, with 18 bases sitting between them. The CDR3 region has the DNA TGCGCCAGCAGCCAAGATTGGTCGGACGGCCGGGGTCAGCCCCAGCATTTT. This sequence encodes CASSQDWSDGRGQPQHF.

The CDR3 loop reads CASSLQGSHEQFF. Written as DNA, the CDR3 is TGTGCCAGCAGTTTACAGGGGAGTCATGAGCAGTTCTTC. This sequence joins TRBV27 and TRBJ2-1, with D maybe TRBD1 (6 bases). In germline, CDR1 is MNHEY, CDR2 SMNVEV (reference sequence). V was trimmed by 2 bases and J by 8 bases, leaving 10 bases between them. The CDR3 spans 13 residues.

The chain employs TRBV25-1 and TRBJ1-3; no definite D call. The V and J ends lost 4 bases and 0 bases respectively, with 16 bases between them. The CDR3 is 17 amino acids. Germline V CDR1 and CDR2: MGHDK, SYGVNS. The CDR3 bases are TGTGCCAGCAGTGGCCACGGGGAGCCATCCTCTGGAAACACCATATATTTT. It yields the protein CASSGHGEPSSGNTIYF.

This clone was detected only a few times. The V and J genes are TRBV11-2 and TRBJ1-2, with D hard to call. Between the trimmed V and J ends, which lost 5 bases and 1 base, there was a span of 8 bases. The CDR3 loop spans 13 amino acids. Germline V gene sequence: CDR1 SGHAT, CDR2 FQNNGV. Here the CDR3 reads CASSGGFNYGYTF. The CDR3, as DNA: TGTGCCAGCAGCGGAGGTTTTAACTATGGCTACACCTTC.

The chain recombines TRBV2 with TRBJ1-6, with 11 bases matching TRBD1. V lost 6 bases to trimming and J lost 10 bases; unmatched junction nucleotides: 8. This CDR3 is 15 amino acids long. CDR1 and CDR2 (germline): SNHLY, FYNNEI. CDR3 DNA: TGTGCCAGCAGGGGGCCCGGGACAGGGGGATCACCCCTCCACTTT. It is translated as CASRGPGTGGSPLHF. Full variable domain (outside the CDR3, taken from reference TRBV2 and TRBJ1-6): EPEVTQTPSHQVTQMGQEVILRCVPISNHLYFYWYRQILGQKVEFLVSFYNNEISEKSEIFDDQFSVERPDGSNFTLKIRSTKLEDSAMYFCASRGPGTGGSPLHFGNGTRLTVT.

In DNA form, the CDR3 reads TGTGCCAGCAGTTTGCGGGGTGGCTATTCTGGAAACACCATATATTTT. Its translation is CASSLRGGYSGNTIYF. The V call is TRBV27, the J call TRBJ1-3, with no clear D. V shed 3 bases and J shed 1 base, with 13 bases lying between them. This CDR3 is 16 amino acids long. CDR1 and CDR2 (germline): MNHEY, SMNVEV (reference sequence).

The V call is TRBV27, the J call TRBJ2-7; D ambiguous. Trimming cost V 0 bases and J 2 bases, with 8 bases left between them. Germline lookup yields CDR1 MNHEY and CDR2 SMNVEV (reference sequence). The CDR3 sequence is 14 residues long. The CDR3 protein is CASSLSRNTYEQYF. Here the CDR3 DNA reads TGTGCCAGCAGTTTATCTCGTAACACCTACGAGCAGTACTTC.

The rearrangement uses TRBV5-1 and TRBJ2-7; D perhaps matches TRBD2 (6 bases). The CDR3 has 15 residues. The germline CDR1 and CDR2 sequences are SGHRS and YFSETQ. V dropped 4 bases and J dropped 1 base, with 15 bases sitting between them. CDR3 protein: CASSPFGTSSYEQYF. The CDR3 DNA reads TGCGCCAGCAGCCCCTTCGGGACTTCGTCCTACGAGCAGTACTTC.

The chain is built from TRBV6-1 and TRBJ2-3; unclear D gene. The CDR3 has 14 amino acids. V lost 7 bases and J 3 bases, leaving 14 bases between the germline ends. Per germline, CDR1 MNHNS and CDR2 SASEGT. This CDR3 is CASTRPTGTDTQYF. For the CDR3, the DNA is TGTGCCAGCACCCGACCCACCGGGACAGATACGCAGTATTTT.

The chain uses TRBV5-1 and TRBJ1-1; 7 positions match TRBD1. Germline V CDR1 and CDR2: SGHRS, YFSETQ. J gave up 3 bases and V 0 bases, and 5 bases lay outside the gene matches. The CDR3 extends over 15 amino acids. Written as DNA, the CDR3 is TGCGCCAGCAGCTTGGATCTCAGGGGGGACACTGAAGCTTTCTTT. It encodes CASSLDLRGDTEAFF.

The V call is TRBV5-6, the J call TRBJ1-2; no clear D gene. V was trimmed by 0 bases and J by 8 bases, leaving 11 bases between them. Germline V gives CDR1 SGHDT, CDR2 YYEEEE. The CDR3 totals 13 residues. The CDR3 nucleotides are TGTGCCAGCAGCTTGGCCGGCGGGCAGGGCTACACCTTC. Protein sequence: CASSLAGGQGYTF.

The genes are TRBV21-1 and TRBJ2-7; the table's D call, TRBD2, was not checked against the DNA. TRBV21-1 is given as a pseudogene. CDR3 length: 14 amino acids. The CDR3 sequence is CASSKGWSGYEQYF. CDR3 nucleotide sequence: TGTGCCAGCAGCAAAGGTTGGAGCGGCTACGAGCAGTACTTC.

The chain uses TRBV6-7 and TRBJ2-7, with 7 positions matching TRBD1. TRBV6-7 counts as an open reading frame of uncertain function. The CDR3 is made up of 18 amino acids. The V gene end was trimmed by 5 bases and the J gene end by 0 bases; junction bases not matched to a gene: 16. The CDR3 DNA reads TGTGCCAGCAGTCGCCCTCACGCCGGGACAGTATGCTCCTACGAGCAGTACTTC. Its translation: CASSRPHAGTVCSYEQYF.

In its sample, this clone was seen once. The chain joins TRBV9 to TRBJ2-3, with 9 bases identical to TRBD2. This CDR3 is built from 18 residues. From germline, CDR1 is SGDLS and CDR2 YYNGEE. The V gene end was trimmed by 0 bases and the J gene end by 3 bases; junction bases not matched to a gene: 11. The CDR3 coding sequence is TGTGCCAGCAGCGTAGCTCCTACGGCGGGGGGGCTTACAGATACGCAGTATTTT. Encoded protein: CASSVAPTAGGLTDTQYF.

The genes are TRBV4-3 and TRBJ2-7, with D maybe TRBD1 (6 bases). The V gene lost 4 bases and the J gene lost 7 bases, with 11 bases spanning the gap. CDR3 length equals 12 residues. CDR1 is LGHNA, CDR2 YSLEER, per germline. CDR3 protein: CASSRGPGEQYF. The CDR3 coding sequence is TGCGCCAGCAGCCGGGGGCCGGGAGAGCAGTACTTC.

The chain recombines TRBV7-9 with TRBJ1-2, with unresolved D. The CDR3 covers 12 residues. V was trimmed by 1 base and J by 6 bases, leaving 6 bases between them. The germline V gene has CDR1 SEHNR and CDR2 FQNEAQ (reference sequence). The CDR3 region has the DNA TGTGCCAGCAGCTTAGGTCTCCATGGCTACACCTTC. It codes for CASSLGLHGYTF.

The CDR3 is CASSQRAGNTIYF. The CDR3, as DNA: TGTGCCAGCAGCCAGCGGGCTGGAAACACCATATATTTT. The V gene is TRBV5-6, the J gene TRBJ1-3, with D unresolved. The CDR3 length is 13 residues. CDR1 is SGHDT and CDR2 is YYEEEE in the germline V gene. V shed 4 bases and J shed 2 bases, with 7 bases lying between them.

This clone was seen only once. The chain uses TRBV5-6 and TRBJ1-2, with D possibly being TRBD1 (5 bases). Trimming cost V 4 bases and J 1 base, with 14 bases left between them. The CDR3 has 15 amino acids. CDR1 is SGHDT and CDR2 is YYEEEE in the germline V gene. The CDR3 sequence: CASSRRGGNNYGYTF. The CDR3 DNA follows: TGTGCCAGCAGCCGCCGGGGGGGTAATAACTATGGCTACACCTTC.

This clone was seen a handful of times. The V call is TRBV9, the J call TRBJ1-3, with D maybe TRBD1 (5 bases). Trimming stripped 3 bases from V and 2 bases from J, with 15 bases between. The germline CDR1 and CDR2 sequences are SGDLS and YYNGEE. The CDR3 is made up of 16 amino acids. The CDR3 DNA is TGTGCCAGCAGCGCTACCCCACGGGGGACTGGAAACACCATATATTTT. As protein: CASSATPRGTGNTIYF.

This chain's CDR3 is CASSFWVASDTQYF. The CDR3 region has the DNA TGTGCCAGCAGCTTTTGGGTAGCGTCAGATACGCAGTATTTT. The genes are TRBV7-8 and TRBJ2-3; weak D call: TRBD2 (5 bases). CDR1 and CDR2 from the germline V gene are SGHVS and FQNEAQ. Trimming left V 3 bases short and J 4 bases short, with 11 bases between. This CDR3 spans 14 amino acids.

This clone has only a few counts. The V gene is TRBV15, the J gene TRBJ2-7, with TRBD2 as a possible D gene (5 bases). Germline CDR1 and CDR2: LNHNV and YYDKDF (reference sequence). The CDR3 is 13 amino acids. Trimming shortened V by 0 bases and J by 12 bases, and 15 bases separated the two germline ends. Here the CDR3 DNA reads TGTGCCACCAGCAGAGAGGAGGCAGGATCCGTGTACTTC. It yields the protein CATSREEAGSVYF.

CDR3 in amino acids: CASSQEGQGVGGSETQYF. DNA of the CDR3: TGCGCCAGCAGCCAAGAAGGGCAGGGCGTGGGGGGATCGGAGACCCAGTACTTC. The rearrangement uses TRBV4-3 and TRBJ2-5, with a possible D match to TRBD2 (6 bases). This CDR3 has 18 amino acids. Germline V gene lookup returns CDR1 LGHNA and CDR2 YSLEER. The ends were cut back, 0 bases at V and 5 bases at J, with 22 bases in the middle.